Shown below are 23 T cell receptor beta chains from a single sample sequenced in a study of blood T cell repertoires in COVID-19. TCRdb's table, derived via immunoSEQ multiplex PCR, lists solely in-frame clones and lacks some. This sample has 340,000 or so clones; about nine tenths occur once, and the top ten carry 1%. Source material: peripheral blood. Receptor source: a man between 45 and 60 years old with active or convalescent COVID-19.

The chain employs TRBV7-9 and TRBJ2-2; a weak D match, TRBD2 (5 bases). There are 14 residues in the CDR3. The germline CDR1 and CDR2 sequences are SEHNR and FQNEAQ (reference sequence). V dropped 0 bases and J dropped 5 bases, with 7 bases sitting between them. CDR3: CASSLAGRTGELFF. In nucleotides, the CDR3 is TGTGCCAGCAGCTTAGCGGGGAGAACCGGGGAGCTGTTTTTT.

Only one count was recorded for this clone. The chain has TRBV6-1 and TRBJ1-4; TRBD1 is a possible D gene (5 bases). The germline V gene has CDR1 MNHNS and CDR2 SASEGT. The CDR3 is 14 amino acids. Trimming shortened V by 2 bases and J by 17 bases, and 21 bases separated the two germline ends. The CDR3 here is CASSESGTEETQFF. The CDR3 bases are TGTGCCAGCAGTGAATCTGGGACTGAAGAAACCCAATTTTTT.

The chain uses TRBV18 and TRBJ1-5; 9 bases map to TRBD1. Germline CDR1 reads KGHSH; CDR2 reads LQKENI. This CDR3 spans 16 amino acids. V was clipped by 3 bases and J by 2 bases; unmatched bases: 5. For the CDR3, the DNA is TGTGCCAGCTCACCCCCGGGACAGGGCGGCAATCAGCCCCAGCATTTT. Amino acid sequence: CASSPPGQGGNQPQHF.

The rearrangement joins TRBV19 to TRBJ1-1; TRBD1 matches 7 bases. Unmatched junction bases numbered 4, after V lost 8 bases and J lost 1 base. This CDR3 contains 13 residues. The germline V gene encodes CDR1 LNHDA and CDR2 SQIVND (reference sequence). The CDR3 sequence: CASGDRPNTEAFF. CDR3 nucleotides: TGTGCCAGTGGGGACAGACCGAACACTGAAGCTTTCTTT.

The rearrangement uses TRBV29-1 and TRBJ1-2, with 7 positions matching TRBD1. The ends lost 8 bases at V and 4 bases at J; junction bases unmatched: 10. The germline gives CDR1 SQVTM, CDR2 ANQGSEA. The CDR3 contains 13 residues. Written as DNA, the CDR3 is TGCAGCACTTCGTATCAGGGGGGCTATGGCTACACCTTC. This encodes CSTSYQGGYGYTF.

The CDR3 region has the DNA TGTGCCAGTAGTATAGGTCCAAATCAAGAGACCCAGTACTTC. Translating it yields CASSIGPNQETQYF. This chain connects TRBV19 to TRBJ2-5; unclear D gene. Germline CDR1 reads LNHDA; CDR2 reads SQIVND (reference sequence). V was pared by 1 base and J by 2 bases, with 8 bases between. This CDR3 region has 14 residues. The whole variable domain, filled in from reference TRBV19 and TRBJ2-5, reads DGGITQSPKYLFRKEGQNVTLSCEQNLNHDAMYWYRQDPGQGLRLIYYSQIVNDFQKGDIAEGYSVSREKKESFPLTVTSAQKNPTAFYLCASSIGPNQETQYFGPGTRLLVL.

V gene TRBV5-4 combines with J gene TRBJ2-5; TRBD1 aligns across 7 bases. The CDR3 is 15 amino acids. The V gene's germline CDR1 is SGHNT and CDR2 YYREEE (reference sequence). With V trimmed by 1 base and J by 2 bases, 5 bases remained unmatched. In nucleotides, the CDR3 is TGTGCCAGCAGCTTGAAAAGGGGGCGGCAAGAGACCCAGTACTTC. Its translation is CASSLKRGRQETQYF.

This clone came up once. The chain couples TRBV28 to TRBJ2-4; 9 bases are shared with TRBD1. CDR3 length: 13 residues. Germline values: CDR1 MDHEN, CDR2 SYDVKM. Trimming cost V 6 bases and J 8 bases; bases outside gene matches: 5. CDR3 DNA: TGTGCCAGCAGCCTTGACAGGGGGGACATTCAGTACTTC. Encoded protein: CASSLDRGDIQYF.

V and J are TRBV10-3 and TRBJ2-7; weak D call: TRBD1 (6 bases). V shed 7 bases and J shed 0 bases, with 16 bases lying between them. The CDR3 consists of 15 residues. Germline values: CDR1 ENHRY, CDR2 SYGVKD. CDR3 sequence reads: CAIKGDRTSSYEQYF. CDR3 bases: TGTGCCATCAAGGGAGACAGGACCAGCTCCTACGAGCAGTACTTC.

The rearrangement links TRBV28 to TRBJ2-5, with 7 bases identical to TRBD2. The CDR3 covers 15 residues. Germline values: CDR1 MDHEN, CDR2 SYDVKM. Trimming cost V 3 bases and J 5 bases; bases outside gene matches: 9. This CDR3 is CASSFGGRATETQYF. CDR3 DNA: TGTGCCAGCAGTTTTGGTGGGAGGGCCACGGAGACCCAGTACTTC.

The rearrangement joins TRBV28 to TRBJ1-5; 7 bases align to TRBD1. There are 17 residues in the CDR3. With 5 bases clipped from V and 4 bases from J, the junction kept 14 bases outside the gene matches. Germline loops: CDR1 MDHEN, CDR2 SYDVKM. The CDR3 sequence: CASSPTGGTERNQPQHF. Written as DNA, the CDR3 is TGTGCCAGCAGTCCTACCGGAGGGACAGAGAGGAATCAGCCCCAGCATTTT.

The rearrangement uses TRBV20-1 and TRBJ2-1; D gene uncertain. CDR1 is DFQATT, CDR2 SNEGSKA, per germline (reference sequence). The CDR3 sequence is 11 residues long. Between the trimmed V and J ends, which lost 3 bases and 10 bases, there was a span of 10 bases. CDR3 amino acids: CSASQAIEQFF. Written as DNA, the CDR3 is TGCAGTGCTAGCCAGGCGATAGAGCAGTTCTTC.

The V and J genes are TRBV5-1 and TRBJ1-1, with D tentatively TRBD1 (5 bases). Germline V lookup: CDR1 SGHRS, CDR2 YFSETQ. CDR3 length equals 15 residues. Trimming left V 2 bases short and J 0 bases short, with 11 bases between. CDR3 amino acids: CASSFRDVVNTEAFF. As DNA, the CDR3 is TGCGCCAGCAGCTTCAGGGATGTGGTGAACACTGAAGCTTTCTTT.

This chain joins TRBV19 and TRBJ1-1; 8 nucleotides match TRBD1. Germline CDR1 LNHDA, CDR2 SQIVND (reference sequence). With 5 bases clipped from V and 4 bases from J, the junction kept 6 bases outside the gene matches. CDR3 length: 14 residues. CDR3 nucleotides: TGTGCCAGTAGTTTACACAGGGGGAGCACTGAAGCTTTCTTT. It specifies CASSLHRGSTEAFF.

CDR3 coding DNA: TGTGCCAGCAGTGAATCTAGCGGGGAGGGCGGGGAGCTGTTTTTT. Translating gives CASSESSGEGGELFF. This chain uses TRBV2 with TRBJ2-2; TRBD2 agrees at 9 bases. This CDR3 region has 15 residues. Trimming took 2 bases from V and 7 from J; bases not matched to a gene: 5. CDR1 and CDR2 (germline): SNHLY, FYNNEI.

The V call is TRBV10-3, the J call TRBJ2-2, with 14 bases matching TRBD2. This CDR3 spans 18 amino acids. Trimming removed 3 bases from V and 4 bases from J; junction bases left unmatched: 7. Looked up from germline, CDR1 is ENHRY and CDR2 is SYGVKD. The CDR3 DNA is TGTGCCATCAGTGAAACGACTAGCGGGGGGGCCGGCACCGGGGAGCTGTTTTTT. Amino acid sequence: CAISETTSGGAGTGELFF.

The chain recombines TRBV7-9 with TRBJ2-5; 9 nucleotides agree with TRBD1. Unmatched junction bases numbered 4, after V lost 5 bases and J lost 3 bases. The CDR3 has 14 amino acids. Per germline, CDR1 SEHNR and CDR2 FQNEAQ (reference sequence). The CDR3 DNA follows: TGTGCCAGCAGCCTAGGACAGGGGAAAGAGACCCAGTACTTC. Its translation is CASSLGQGKETQYF.

The chain is built from TRBV30 and TRBJ2-6; TRBD2 is a possible D gene (5 bases). V lost 3 bases to trimming and J lost 2 bases, with 17 bases between them. The CDR3 is made up of 17 amino acids. Germline CDR1 and CDR2: GTSNPN and SVGIG (reference sequence). The DNA of the CDR3 is TGTGCCTGGAGATCGAAAGTCGGGGTAACTGGGGCCAACGTCCTGACTTTC. Amino acids: CAWRSKVGVTGANVLTF.

This chain connects TRBV4-3 to TRBJ1-1; 7 nucleotides line up with TRBD1. Trimming at V came to 1 base and at J to 4 bases, leaving 9 bases not matched to a gene. The CDR3 is 16 amino acids. CDR1 is LGHNA and CDR2 is YSLEER in the germline V gene. This CDR3 is CASSQVRGTAVTEAFF. CDR3 DNA: TGCGCCAGCAGCCAAGTAAGAGGGACAGCGGTCACTGAAGCTTTCTTT.

The chain joins TRBV6-1 to TRBJ1-6; D is unclear. V was shortened by 1 base and J by 4 bases, with 11 bases between the two germline ends. Germline V lookup: CDR1 MNHNS, CDR2 SASEGT. CDR3 length: 16 amino acids. The CDR3 loop is CASSEVSGGYNSPLHF. CDR3 in DNA: TGTGCCAGCAGTGAAGTCTCTGGCGGTTATAATTCACCCCTCCACTTT.

This chain uses TRBV2 with TRBJ2-5; 7 bases are a match to TRBD2. V gave up 2 bases and J gave up 4 bases; unmatched junction bases: 7. CDR1 is SNHLY and CDR2 is FYNNEI in the germline V gene. The CDR3 has 15 residues. CDR3 residues: CASSEYGVAGETQYF. CDR3 nucleotide sequence: TGTGCCAGCAGTGAATACGGGGTAGCGGGAGAGACCCAGTACTTC. The full variable domain, completed using reference TRBV2 and TRBJ2-5, is EPEVTQTPSHQVTQMGQEVILRCVPISNHLYFYWYRQILGQKVEFLVSFYNNEISEKSEIFDDQFSVERPDGSNFTLKIRSTKLEDSAMYFCASSEYGVAGETQYFGPGTRLLVL.

This chain uses TRBV4-1 with TRBJ2-7; the match to TRBD1 covers 7 bases. Germline CDR1 reads MGHRA; CDR2 reads YSYEKL. V trimming: 3 bases; J trimming: 0 bases; junction bases outside the gene matches: 8. The CDR3 consists of 16 residues. Written as DNA, the CDR3 is TGCGCCAGCAGCCAGAGGACAGGCCCGTTCTCCTACGAGCAGTACTTC. This codes for CASSQRTGPFSYEQYF.

This sequence joins TRBV7-2 and TRBJ1-2; TRBD1 matches at 7 bases. The CDR3 runs 16 residues. CDR1 is SGHTA, CDR2 FQGNSA, per germline. Losses at the gene ends were 3 bases for V and 8 bases for J; bases not matched to a gene: 15. As DNA, the CDR3 is TGTGCCAGCAGCTTCCTTTGGACAGGCGGAAAAGAAGGCTACACCTTC. Translated, it gives CASSFLWTGGKEGYTF.